Below are 17 T cell receptor beta chains sequenced from a single sample in a study of blood T cell repertoires in COVID-19. TCRdb's copy holds only in-frame clones and misses some; the assay was immunoSEQ multiplex PCR. The data contain tens of thousands of clones, more than 75% of them singletons. Sequenced material: peripheral blood. The receptors here all came from an elderly woman with acute or convalescent COVID-19.

This clone was seen repeatedly, ten times or more. The same CDR3 arises from other DNA sequences in this sample as well. The chain has TRBV6-5 and TRBJ1-2, with D possibly being TRBD1 (6 bases). The germline gives CDR1 MNHEY, CDR2 SVGAGI. The germline V and J ends were trimmed by 5 bases and 2 bases, with 15 bases remaining between them. CDR3 length: 15 amino acids. The DNA of the CDR3 is TGTGCCAGCAGTCTTCAGACAGGAACCAACTATGGCTACACCTTC. Encoded protein: CASSLQTGTNYGYTF.

The V gene is TRBV19, the J gene TRBJ1-5; 9 nucleotides match TRBD1. The CDR3 consists of 16 residues. Trimming removed 5 bases from V and 6 bases from J; junction bases left unmatched: 11. Germline V gives CDR1 LNHDA, CDR2 SQIVND (reference sequence). CDR3 in DNA: TGTGCCAGTAGTCCCCGATCGGGACAGGGACGTCAGCCCCAGCATTTT. The encoded protein is CASSPRSGQGRQPQHF. The variable domain in full, completed from reference TRBV19 and TRBJ1-5, reads DGGITQSPKYLFRKEGQNVTLSCEQNLNHDAMYWYRQDPGQGLRLIYYSQIVNDFQKGDIAEGYSVSREKKESFPLTVTSAQKNPTAFYLCASSPRSGQGRQPQHFGDGTRLSIL.

The chain couples TRBV6-6 to TRBJ2-1; 7 bases align to TRBD1. Per the germline V gene, CDR1 is MNHNY and CDR2 is SVGAGI (reference sequence). The CDR3 covers 15 residues. The J segment lost 0 bases and the V segment lost 6 bases, leaving 5 bases of the junction unmatched. CDR3 DNA: TGTGCCAGCAGAGGGACAGCTGTCTCCTACAATGAGCAGTTCTTC. Translation: CASRGTAVSYNEQFF.

This sequence joins TRBV12-3 or TRBV12-4 and TRBJ1-1, with D perhaps TRBD1 (5 bases). The V and J ends lost 10 bases and 7 bases respectively, with 10 bases between them. The CDR3 has 10 residues. CDR3 in DNA: TGTGCCACCGGGGGTCTTGAAGCTTTCTTT. It encodes CATGGLEAFF.

The rearrangement uses TRBV28 and TRBJ2-7, with a tentative D call TRBD1 (6 bases). This CDR3 region has 11 residues. V lost 7 bases, J lost 4 bases, and 8 bases lay in between. Germline-derived CDR1 and CDR2 are MDHEN and SYDVKM. CDR3 sequence (DNA): TGTGCCAGCAACGACAGGTACGAGCAGTACTTC. Residues: CASNDRYEQYF.

The rearrangement uses TRBV7-9 and TRBJ1-1; D ambiguous. The germline CDR1 and CDR2 sequences are SEHNR and FQNEAQ (reference sequence). Trimming shortened V by 2 bases and J by 4 bases, and 8 bases separated the two germline ends. The CDR3 sequence is 13 residues long. CDR3 sequence: CASSLPGFTEAFF. The CDR3, as DNA: TGTGCCAGCAGCTTACCCGGGTTCACTGAAGCTTTCTTT.

The V gene is TRBV6-1, the J gene TRBJ1-5, with a tentative D call TRBD1 (6 bases). The V gene lost 2 bases and the J gene lost 6 bases, with 11 bases spanning the gap. Germline loops: CDR1 MNHNS, CDR2 SASEGT. This CDR3 is 14 amino acids long. The DNA for the CDR3 is TGTGCCAGCAGTGAAAACAGGGTGGGTCAGCCCCAGCATTTT. Translated: CASSENRVGQPQHF.

A single count supports this clone. The gene calls are TRBV7-9 and TRBJ2-3, with 10 bases lining up with TRBD2. There are 15 residues in the CDR3. V lost 3 bases to trimming and J lost 5 bases; unmatched junction nucleotides: 5. The germline CDR1 and CDR2 sequences are SEHNR and FQNEAQ (reference sequence). The CDR3 is CASSLSSGSRDTQYF. CDR3 DNA: TGTGCCAGCAGCTTGTCTAGCGGGAGTCGAGATACGCAGTATTTT.

This chain uses TRBV5-1 with TRBJ2-6; no definite D call. CDR1 and CDR2 from the germline V gene are SGHRS and YFSETQ. This CDR3 has 14 residues. V lost 0 bases, J lost 4 bases, and 5 bases lay in between. The DNA for the CDR3 is TGCGCCAGCAGCTTGGCGACAGGGGCCAACGTCCTGACTTTC. This codes for CASSLATGANVLTF.

The chain carries TRBV29-1 and TRBJ2-3; D is ambiguous. There are 13 residues in the CDR3. Trimming cost V 4 bases and J 1 base, with 9 bases left between them. Looked up from germline, CDR1 is SQVTM and CDR2 is ANQGSEA. CDR3 region: CSVVGLGTDTQYF. The DNA for the CDR3 is TGCAGCGTTGTCGGGTTAGGCACAGATACGCAGTATTTT.

Regarding this clone: The sample carries other DNA sequences with the same CDR3. The rearrangement links TRBV5-1 to TRBJ2-3, with D perhaps matching TRBD2 (5 bases). The CDR3 contains 16 residues. From germline, CDR1 is SGHRS and CDR2 YFSETQ. The V end lost 1 base, the J end lost 0 bases, and 12 bases lay between the germline ends. CDR3 nucleotides: TGCGCCAGCAGCTTGAACGGTCGGACTAGCACAGATACGCAGTATTTT. Translated: CASSLNGRTSTDTQYF.

This clone was seen more than once but under ten times. The rearrangement joins TRBV11-2 to TRBJ2-5; 9 bases fit TRBD2. Germline CDR1 SGHAT, CDR2 FQNNGV. The CDR3 is 13 amino acids. The V gene end was trimmed by 5 bases and the J gene end by 9 bases; junction bases not matched to a gene: 7. CDR3 amino acids: CASSPGLARAQYF. The CDR3 coding sequence is TGTGCCAGCAGCCCAGGACTAGCGAGGGCCCAGTACTTC.

The rearrangement joins TRBV4-3 to TRBJ1-5; D unresolved. V was shortened by 3 bases and J by 0 bases, with 6 bases between the two germline ends. This CDR3 has 14 amino acids. Germline loops: CDR1 LGHNA, CDR2 YSLEER. The CDR3 spells CASSQEFSNQPQHF. The CDR3 nucleotides are TGCGCCAGCAGCCAGGAGTTTAGCAATCAGCCCCAGCATTTT.

This clone was seen only a few times. V gene TRBV6-5 combines with J gene TRBJ1-5; the D is unclear. CDR1 and CDR2 (germline): MNHEY, SVGAGI. The V end was cut by 8 bases, the J end by 1 base, with 12 bases between. The CDR3 runs to 14 residues. This CDR3 reads CASRSRPSNQPQHF. For the CDR3, the DNA is TGTGCCAGCCGCTCCAGGCCAAGCAATCAGCCCCAGCATTTT.

The chain has TRBV28 and TRBJ2-5, with 12 bases that match TRBD2. The CDR3 covers 16 residues. V lost 5 bases and J lost 5; bases outside the gene matches: 9. From germline, CDR1 is MDHEN and CDR2 SYDVKM. In DNA form, the CDR3 reads TGTGCCAGCAGTGGGGCTAGCGGGAGGGTCGACGAGACCCAGTACTTC. Encoded protein: CASSGASGRVDETQYF.

The chain's CDR3 is CASSLVSGWGQAGSYNEQFF. For the CDR3, the DNA is TGCGCCAGCAGCTTGGTCTCTGGCTGGGGCCAGGCGGGGTCCTACAATGAGCAGTTCTTC. The chain carries TRBV5-1 and TRBJ2-1; the D gene is possibly TRBD2 (6 bases). The CDR3 extends over 20 amino acids. Germline values: CDR1 SGHRS, CDR2 YFSETQ. Trimming removed 0 bases at V and 1 base at J, with 23 bases between.

The chain's CDR3 is CASSFGQGYEQYF. CDR3 sequence (DNA): TGTGCCAGCAGCTTCGGACAGGGCTACGAGCAGTACTTC. The chain couples TRBV7-7 to TRBJ2-7; 8 bases match TRBD1. V shed 3 bases, J shed 3 bases, and the junction held 1 base outside the gene matches. From germline, CDR1 is SSHAT and CDR2 FNYEAQ (reference sequence). The CDR3 extends over 13 amino acids.